The 14 T cell receptor beta chains in this list originate from one sample, sequenced in a study of beta chain features in type 1 diabetes. Expressed TCRB transcripts got sequenced, as all isolated RNA was reverse transcribed. This table comes from immunoSEQ multiplex PCR, and its TCRdb copy is limited to in-frame clones, with some not included. The sample yields fewer than 400,000 clones, 7% to 9% seen once. Sequencing was carried out using central memory CD4+ T cells from blood. All receptors derive from a young woman in good health.

The rearrangement joins TRBV7-9 to TRBJ1-2; 7 positions agree with TRBD1. The V gene end was trimmed by 5 bases and the J gene end by 5 bases; junction bases not matched to a gene: 11. Germline-derived CDR1 and CDR2 are SEHNR and FQNEAQ (reference sequence). The CDR3 is made up of 15 amino acids. CDR3 coding DNA: TGTGCCAGCAGCGAGCAGTACCGGGACAGATATGGCTACACCTTC. Its translation is CASSEQYRDRYGYTF.

With regard to this clone: A junction boundary mismatches the germline segment, possibly from a read error. The chain has TRBV18 and TRBJ2-4, with TRBD1 matching over 7 bases. The CDR3 consists of 14 residues. Germline-derived CDR1 and CDR2 are KGHSH and LQKENI. The CDR3 DNA follows: TGTGCCAGCTCACCCGGGACAGCCAGAAACATTCAGTACTTC. It encodes CASSPGTARNIQYF. Full variable domain (outside the CDR3, taken from reference TRBV18 and TRBJ2-4): NAGVMQNPRHLVRRRGQEARLRCSPMKGHSHVYWYRQLPEEGLKFMVYLQKENIIDESGMPKERFSAEFPKEGPSILRIQQVVRGDSAAYFCASSPGTARNIQYFGAGTRLSVL.

This clone turned up a few times. The chain joins TRBV11-1 to TRBJ2-2; 11 bases are a match to TRBD2. V lost 3 bases to trimming and J lost 7 bases; unmatched junction nucleotides: 7. From germline, CDR1 is SGHAT and CDR2 FQDESV (reference sequence). The CDR3 is 16 amino acids. In nucleotides, the CDR3 is TGTGCCAGCAGCTTTAGCCTAGCGGGAGGCAACGGGGAGCTGTTTTTT. This codes for CASSFSLAGGNGELFF.

This chain uses TRBV7-3 with TRBJ2-5; no clear D gene. V gave up 4 bases and J gave up 1 base, with 7 bases separating them. This CDR3 is 13 amino acids long. Germline lookup yields CDR1 SGHTA and CDR2 FQGTGA. The CDR3 is CASSYGPQETQYF. Written as DNA, the CDR3 is TGTGCCAGCAGCTACGGACCCCAAGAGACCCAGTACTTC.

This clone was counted between two and nine times. This chain uses TRBV28 with TRBJ1-5; no definite D call. The CDR3 has 12 residues. V was trimmed by 1 base and J by 3 bases, leaving 1 base between them. Germline V gene lookup returns CDR1 MDHEN and CDR2 SYDVKM. CDR3 residues: CASSLYNQPQHF. As DNA, the CDR3 is TGTGCCAGCAGTTTATACAATCAGCCCCAGCATTTT.

The gene calls are TRBV5-8 and TRBJ2-2; D is possibly TRBD2 (5 bases). Germline V gene data show CDR1 as SGHTS and CDR2 as YDEGEE. V was pared by 1 base and J by 1 base, with 11 bases between. The CDR3 is made up of 16 amino acids. CDR3: CASSLLSGKNTGELFF. CDR3 nucleotides: TGTGCCAGCAGCTTGCTCAGCGGCAAGAACACCGGGGAGCTGTTTTTT.

There are a few counts of this clone. The J gene is TRBJ2-3, the V gene TRBV20-1; D unclear. V shed 3 bases and J shed 10 bases, with 11 bases lying between them. The CDR3 covers 11 residues. The germline V gene has CDR1 DFQATT and CDR2 SNEGSKA (reference sequence). Here the CDR3 reads CSASLNRAQYF. Here the CDR3 DNA reads TGCAGTGCTAGTCTAAACCGAGCGCAGTATTTT.

In its sample, this clone was seen a few times. This chain links TRBV7-9 with TRBJ1-4, with D unresolved. CDR3 length: 14 residues. V dropped 1 base and J dropped 5 bases, with 8 bases sitting between them. Per germline, CDR1 SEHNR and CDR2 FQNEAQ (reference sequence). The CDR3 protein is CASSLGESNEKLFF. CDR3 nucleotides: TGTGCCAGCAGCTTAGGGGAGTCGAATGAAAAACTGTTTTTT.

J is TRBJ2-5 and V is TRBV6-6; D not resolved. Germline V gene data show CDR1 as MNHNY and CDR2 as SVGAGI (reference sequence). This CDR3 region has 12 residues. Trimming took 5 bases from V and 5 from J, leaving 9 bases between them. CDR3 in DNA: TGTGCCAGCAGTACCGAATACGAGACCCAGTACTTC. It encodes CASSTEYETQYF.

This clone was detected once. The chain links TRBV4-2 to TRBJ1-2, with TRBD1 identical over 11 bases. With 4 bases clipped from V and 3 bases from J, the junction kept 1 base outside the gene matches. The CDR3 totals 14 residues. Germline V gene lookup returns CDR1 LGHNA and CDR2 YNFKEQ. The CDR3, as DNA: TGTGCCAGCAGCCGGGACAGGGGGGACTATGGCTACACCTTC. This translates into CASSRDRGDYGYTF.

This clone was observed a single time. This chain connects TRBV4-3 to TRBJ2-7; 9 nucleotides match TRBD1. The germline CDR1 and CDR2 sequences are LGHNA and YSLEER. Trimming removed 5 bases from V and 4 bases from J; junction bases left unmatched: 3. The CDR3 runs to 13 residues. The CDR3 loop reads CASSGTGRYEQYF. The CDR3 nucleotides read TGCGCCAGCAGCGGGACAGGGCGATACGAGCAGTACTTC.

V usage is TRBV27 and J usage is TRBJ2-7, with D possibly TRBD2 on 6 matching bases. Germline CDR1 MNHEY, CDR2 SMNVEV (reference sequence). The CDR3 sequence is 18 residues long. Trimming removed 3 bases at V and 2 bases at J, with 23 bases between. CDR3: CASSFGGPGFDVTYEQYF. DNA of the CDR3: TGTGCCAGCAGTTTCGGGGGTCCAGGCTTCGACGTTACCTACGAGCAGTACTTC.

This clone was counted only a few times. A read error may produce the germline difference seen at one junction end. The chain carries TRBV15 and TRBJ1-2, with no clear D. The CDR3 covers 15 residues. Germline V gives CDR1 LNHNV, CDR2 YYDKDF (reference sequence). CDR3 loop: CATSQDRGSGYRYTF. The CDR3 DNA is TGTGCCACCAGCCAAGACCGGGGATCCGGCTATCGCTACACCTTC.

The chain recombines TRBV11-2 with TRBJ1-4, with no clear D. Deletions cut 2 bases from V and 4 bases from J, with 8 bases between. This CDR3 is built from 14 residues. Germline CDR1 is SGHAT and CDR2 is FQNNGV. The CDR3 loop is CASSLYGLNEKLFF. The CDR3 nucleotides read TGTGCCAGCAGCTTATACGGACTTAATGAAAAACTGTTTTTT.